A single sample gave rise to the 10 T cell receptor beta chains below, sequenced in a study of OX40 agonist ivuxolimab in advanced cancers. TCRdb's copy holds only in-frame clones and misses some; the assay was immunoSEQ multiplex PCR. The sample gives 58,000 or so clones, nearly 90% of which show up once; about 11% is in the top ten. Sequenced material: CD4+ or CD8+ T cells sorted from blood, taken in a trial of the OX40 agonist ivuxolimab. Source of these receptors: an adult with an advanced solid tumor such as melanoma, head and neck, liver or kidney cancer.

The rearrangement links TRBV11-2 to TRBJ2-2; 7 positions agree with TRBD2. Trimming took 4 bases from V and 2 from J; bases not matched to a gene: 7. This CDR3 has 16 residues. The V gene's germline CDR1 is SGHAT and CDR2 FQNNGV. Here the CDR3 reads CASSWGGELNTGELFF. The DNA of the CDR3 is TGTGCCAGCAGCTGGGGAGGGGAGTTAAACACCGGGGAGCTGTTTTTT.

The chain combines TRBV19 with TRBJ2-7, with D possibly being TRBD1 (5 bases). V lost 5 bases, J lost 1 base, and 12 bases lay in between. The CDR3 length is 14 residues. The V gene's germline CDR1 is LNHDA and CDR2 SQIVND (reference sequence). The CDR3: CASSLQGASYEQYF. CDR3 DNA: TGTGCCAGTAGTCTGCAGGGCGCATCCTACGAGCAGTACTTC.

V and J are TRBV27 and TRBJ2-5, with a tentative D call TRBD1 (5 bases). The CDR3 length is 15 residues. Trimming cost V 6 bases and J 1 base, with 15 bases left between them. Germline CDR1 MNHEY, CDR2 SMNVEV (reference sequence). CDR3 in DNA: TGTGCCAGCAGCCCAGTGGACAACCCCCAAGAGACCCAGTACTTC. It codes for CASSPVDNPQETQYF.

The chain has TRBV5-4 and TRBJ2-7, with 8 bases identical to TRBD2. This CDR3 region has 14 residues. Germline V gene lookup returns CDR1 SGHNT and CDR2 YYREEE (reference sequence). V lost 3 bases to trimming and J lost 3 bases; unmatched junction nucleotides: 5. The CDR3 nucleotides read TGTGCCAGCAGCTCCCGGGGGGGTTACTACGAGCAGTACTTC. This codes for CASSSRGGYYEQYF.

This chain connects TRBV19 to TRBJ2-7; D possibly matches TRBD1 or TRBD2 (5 bases each). The CDR3 totals 13 residues. Germline assignment: CDR1 LNHDA and CDR2 SQIVND (reference sequence). V was trimmed by 8 bases and J by 3 bases, leaving 14 bases between them. Written as DNA, the CDR3 is TGTGCCAGTGCCCCGGGGCAGAGCTACGAGCAGTACTTC. Protein sequence: CASAPGQSYEQYF.

The chain links TRBV2 to TRBJ2-3; the D is unclear. Trimming removed 4 bases at V and 6 bases at J, with 11 bases between. This CDR3 contains 13 residues. CDR1 and CDR2 (germline): SNHLY, FYNNEI. CDR3 nucleotides: TGTGCCAGCAGTGTTTTGCGGCAGGATACGCAGTATTTT. It is translated as CASSVLRQDTQYF.

Only one count was recorded for this clone. The chain couples TRBV29-1 to TRBJ2-7; D is possibly TRBD2 (6 bases). Germline CDR1 is SQVTM and CDR2 is ANQGSEA. V gave up 6 bases and J gave up 4 bases, with 13 bases separating them. The length of the CDR3 is 12 residues. The CDR3 spells CSVRDFGYEQYF. CDR3 bases: TGCAGCGTCCGGGACTTCGGGTACGAGCAGTACTTC.

The J gene is TRBJ2-1, the V gene TRBV27; 9 nucleotides line up with TRBD2. V gave up 5 bases and J gave up 0 bases; unmatched junction bases: 14. Per the germline V gene, CDR1 is MNHEY and CDR2 is SMNVEV (reference sequence). The CDR3 has 19 residues. This chain's CDR3 is CASSPTNPRLAASYNEQFF. The CDR3 nucleotides read TGTGCCAGCAGTCCCACCAACCCCCGACTAGCGGCCTCCTACAATGAGCAGTTCTTC.

This chain links TRBV5-4 with TRBJ1-4; D remains ambiguous. CDR1 and CDR2 from the germline V gene are SGHNT and YYREEE (reference sequence). CDR3 length equals 13 residues. Trimming cost V 0 bases and J 7 bases, with 7 bases left between them. The DNA of the CDR3 is TGTGCCAGCAGCTTGGGGGGTGGTGAAAAACTGTTTTTT. Translated: CASSLGGGEKLFF.

The rearrangement uses TRBV10-1 and TRBJ1-1; 7 bases line up with TRBD1. The germline V gene encodes CDR1 WNHNN and CDR2 SYGVQD (reference sequence). J lost 5 bases, V lost 2 bases, and 5 bases had no gene match. This CDR3 contains 14 residues. CDR3 sequence reads: CASSEAPGGTEAFF. In DNA form, the CDR3 reads TGCGCCAGCAGTGAGGCCCCAGGGGGGACTGAAGCTTTCTTT.